The present T cell receptor (beta chain) was sequenced within a study of human T cells and chemical hapten exposure. TCRdb reprocessed the RACE reads via MiXCR and lists one record per CDR3 protein. The sample records around 100,000 distinct CDR3 sequences, 10% to 13% being singletons. Whole-study results and caveats: It was expanded TCRs that formed significantly more large CDR3 similarity clusters than controls did.

This clonotype occurred a few times. Its antigen is not known. Specified time point: pre-sensitization, week 0. Treatment noted: therapeutic diphenylcyclopropenone sensitization with weekly scalp DPC. Prior to application of each patch test, blood was drawn. Total RNA extraction was carried out from unfractionated whole blood. CDR1 and CDR2 from the germline V gene are SGHNT and YYREEE (reference sequence). V lost 0 bases to trimming and J lost 6 bases, with 10 bases between them. The CDR3 extends over 13 amino acids. The chain couples TRBV5-4 to TRBJ2-7; TRBD1 is a possible D gene (6 bases). The starting material was whole blood, obtained in connection with sensitization to the hapten diphenylcyclopropenone (DPC). This sequence was found in a woman aged 55-75 years with alopecia areata. Some clones in this sample may be carry-over from other donors' samples. The CDR3 loop is CASSLASRGEQYF. CDR3 nucleotide sequence: TGTGCCAGCAGCTTGGCCAGCAGGGGCGAGCAGTACTTC.